These 24 T cell receptor beta chains came from one sample sequenced in a study of graft-versus-host responses after intestinal transplantation. Their antigens are not known. Libraries were prepared by immunoSEQ multiplex PCR; TCRdb keeps only in-frame clonotypes and omits some of them. The data contain about 130,000 clones, over 85% of them singletons. Sequences were derived from unstimulated CD4+ T cells sorted from spleen or lymph node cells, sampled before intestinal transplant. The receptors were sampled from a human donor who received an intestinal transplant.

J is TRBJ2-5 and V is TRBV10-2, with D possibly being TRBD1 (7 bases). The CDR3 is 15 residues long. Germline V lookup: CDR1 WSHSY, CDR2 SAAADI. V was clipped by 3 bases and J by 4 bases, with 15 bases between them. The DNA for the CDR3 is TGCGCCAGCAGTGATTTGGAGGGGGCCGGAGAGACCCAGTACTTC. Residues: CASSDLEGAGETQYF.

The chain carries TRBV10-3 and TRBJ1-6; D possibly corresponds to TRBD1 (6 bases). V lost 7 bases and J lost 8, with 9 bases in between. Germline V gene lookup returns CDR1 ENHRY and CDR2 SYGVKD. The length of the CDR3 is 12 residues. This CDR3 is CAIKAGDSPLHF. DNA of the CDR3: TGTGCCATCAAGGCAGGGGATTCACCCCTCCACTTT.

V and J are TRBV11-3 and TRBJ2-1; TRBD1 aligns across 8 bases. The length of the CDR3 is 12 residues. V shed 4 bases, J shed 9 bases, and the junction held 2 bases outside the gene matches. Germline V gives CDR1 SGHNT, CDR2 YENEEA. The CDR3 DNA follows: TGTGCCAGCAGCTCGACAGGGGTTGAGCAGTTCTTC. This gives the protein CASSSTGVEQFF.

This rearrangement joins TRBV29-1 to TRBJ1-1; weak D call: TRBD1 (5 bases). This CDR3 has 14 residues. Deletions cut 4 bases from V and 4 bases from J, with 16 bases between. CDR1 and CDR2 (germline): SQVTM, ANQGSEA. The CDR3 nucleotides read TGCAGCGTTGTGGAGGGGCCGTCGGGCACTGAAGCTTTCTTT. It is translated as CSVVEGPSGTEAFF.

The rearrangement links TRBV5-5 to TRBJ1-2; 9 bases match TRBD1. This CDR3 spans 18 amino acids. Per germline, CDR1 SGHKS and CDR2 YYEKEE (reference sequence). Trimming took 1 base from V and 3 from J; bases not matched to a gene: 13. This chain's CDR3 is CASSLRPVTGGTDYGYTF. The CDR3 DNA reads TGTGCCAGCAGCTTGCGCCCTGTAACAGGGGGCACGGACTATGGCTACACCTTC. The full variable domain, its missing parts supplied by reference TRBV5-5 and TRBJ1-2, is DAGVTQSPTHLIKTRGQQVTLRCSPISGHKSVSWYQQVLGQGPQFIFQYYEKEERGRGNFPDRFSARQFPNYSSELNVNALLLGDSALYLCASSLRPVTGGTDYGYTFGSGTRLTVV.

The V call is TRBV7-2, the J call TRBJ1-6; D not resolved. Germline values: CDR1 SGHTA, CDR2 FQGNSA. Trimming took off 5 bases at V and 10 bases at J, with 9 bases between the two ends. This CDR3 region has 12 residues. CDR3 in amino acids: CASSRLGSPLHF. The CDR3 nucleotides are TGTGCCAGCAGCCGACTTGGGTCACCCCTCCACTTT.

The V and J genes are TRBV5-4 and TRBJ2-7, with TRBD1 as a possible D gene (5 bases). Germline V CDR1 and CDR2: SGHNT, YYREEE (reference sequence). The CDR3 extends over 15 amino acids. V was shortened by 0 bases and J by 2 bases, with 12 bases between the two germline ends. CDR3 nucleotide sequence: TGTGCCAGCAGCTTGGGCAGGGTAGGAACCTACGAGCAGTACTTC. It codes for CASSLGRVGTYEQYF.

To note about this clone: The sample holds other DNA sequences that translate to the same CDR3. The genes are TRBV9 and TRBJ2-3, with 7 bases aligning to TRBD2. CDR1 and CDR2 (germline): SGDLS, YYNGEE. V shed 0 bases, J shed 1 base, and the junction held 2 bases outside the gene matches. This CDR3 is built from 15 residues. The CDR3 protein is CASSVERGGTDTQYF. CDR3 coding DNA: TGTGCCAGCAGCGTAGAGCGGGGCGGCACAGATACGCAGTATTTT.

The rearrangement links TRBV5-6 to TRBJ2-3, with D tentatively TRBD1 (6 bases). V dropped 2 bases and J dropped 3 bases, with 7 bases sitting between them. The CDR3 covers 13 residues. CDR1 and CDR2 from the germline V gene are SGHDT and YYEEEE. CDR3 nucleotides: TGTGCCAGCAGCTTAGGGACAACAGATACGCAGTATTTT. As protein: CASSLGTTDTQYF.

The rearrangement joins TRBV11-3 to TRBJ2-7; D uncertain. Germline V gene lookup returns CDR1 SGHNT and CDR2 YENEEA. The CDR3 length is 15 residues. Trimming took off 1 base at V and 0 bases at J, with 10 bases between the two ends. CDR3 protein: CASSLGADSSYEQYF. The CDR3, as DNA: TGTGCCAGCAGCTTAGGGGCCGATAGCTCCTACGAGCAGTACTTC. The full variable domain, completed using reference TRBV11-3 and TRBJ2-7, is EAGVVQSPRYKIIEKKQPVAFWCNPISGHNTLYWYLQNLGQGPELLIRYENEEAVDDSQLPKDRFSAERLKGVDSTLKIQPAELGDSAVYLCASSLGADSSYEQYFGPGTRLTVT.

This clone was recorded only once. V usage is TRBV6-1 and J usage is TRBJ2-5; D perhaps matches TRBD2 (7 bases). The CDR3 has 15 residues. Germline CDR1 is MNHNS and CDR2 is SASEGT. V dropped 2 bases and J dropped 2 bases, with 12 bases sitting between them. CDR3 residues: CASSEWRGLQETQYF. The DNA for the CDR3 is TGTGCCAGCAGTGAATGGCGGGGGCTACAAGAGACCCAGTACTTC.

With respect to this clone: This sample includes further DNA sequences coding for the same CDR3. V and J are TRBV9 and TRBJ1-2; tentatively, D is TRBD1 (6 bases). CDR1 and CDR2 from the germline V gene are SGDLS and YYNGEE. The CDR3 extends over 14 amino acids. V lost 2 bases and J 10 bases, leaving 18 bases between the germline ends. CDR3 sequence: CASSVGGPGGIYTF. In DNA form, the CDR3 reads TGTGCCAGCAGCGTGGGGGGGCCCGGGGGCATCTACACCTTC.

V and J are TRBV10-3 and TRBJ1-2, with D maybe TRBD1 (5 bases). V was shortened by 4 bases and J by 3 bases, with 9 bases between the two germline ends. The CDR3 contains 13 residues. Per germline, CDR1 ENHRY and CDR2 SYGVKD. In nucleotides, the CDR3 is TGTGCCATCAGTGTAAAAGGGGACTATGGCTACACCTTC. Protein product: CAISVKGDYGYTF.

The chain uses TRBV27 and TRBJ2-1, with D perhaps matching TRBD2 (6 bases). CDR1 is MNHEY and CDR2 is SMNVEV in the germline V gene (reference sequence). V was cut by 2 bases and J by 3 bases, with 8 bases left in between. The CDR3 length is 14 residues. CDR3 sequence: CASSLGGIYNEQFF. The DNA of the CDR3 is TGTGCCAGCAGTTTAGGAGGGATCTACAATGAGCAGTTCTTC.

The J gene is TRBJ1-5, the V gene TRBV6-5; D uncertain. Germline CDR1 is MNHEY and CDR2 is SVGAGI. Trimming took 6 bases from V and 3 from J, leaving 9 bases between them. This CDR3 has 13 amino acids. CDR3 residues: CASRPGINQPQHF. The CDR3 DNA reads TGTGCCAGCAGGCCCGGAATCAATCAGCCCCAGCATTTT.

This clone came up a few times. V and J are TRBV27 and TRBJ1-5; 9 bases fit TRBD1. Germline loops: CDR1 MNHEY, CDR2 SMNVEV (reference sequence). J was trimmed by 4 bases and V by 8 bases; bases with no gene match: 12. The CDR3 is 16 amino acids. This CDR3 reads CASGPLDRGGNQPQHF. CDR3 sequence (DNA): TGTGCCAGCGGTCCGCTCGACAGGGGGGGGAATCAGCCCCAGCATTTT.

J is TRBJ1-2 and V is TRBV5-1, with a possible D match to TRBD1 (5 bases). Germline CDR1 is SGHRS and CDR2 is YFSETQ. This CDR3 has 13 amino acids. Trimming took off 4 bases at V and 2 bases at J, with 9 bases between the two ends. CDR3 loop: CASSPRDNYGYTF. The CDR3 region has the DNA TGCGCCAGCAGCCCCCGGGACAACTATGGCTACACCTTC.

The chain is built from TRBV2 and TRBJ1-4; 7 nucleotides align to TRBD1. V gave up 5 bases and J gave up 4 bases; unmatched junction bases: 7. The CDR3 length is 15 residues. Germline V lookup: CDR1 SNHLY, CDR2 FYNNEI. CDR3 in amino acids: CASSLTGIHNEKLFF. In DNA, the CDR3 is TGTGCCAGCAGTTTGACAGGGATCCATAATGAAAAACTGTTTTTT. Drawing the rest from reference TRBV2 and TRBJ1-4, the complete variable domain is EPEVTQTPSHQVTQMGQEVILRCVPISNHLYFYWYRQILGQKVEFLVSFYNNEISEKSEIFDDQFSVERPDGSNFTLKIRSTKLEDSAMYFCASSLTGIHNEKLFFGSGTQLSVL.

Here the CDR3 reads CASSQVRWTSGGHEQFF. CDR3 sequence (DNA): TGTGCCAGCAGCCAAGTCCGCTGGACTAGCGGGGGCCATGAGCAGTTCTTC. The J gene is TRBJ2-1, the V gene TRBV4-2, with TRBD2 identical over 13 bases. V lost 1 base and J lost 8; bases outside the gene matches: 8. Germline V gives CDR1 LGHNA, CDR2 YNFKEQ. This CDR3 region has 17 residues.

The chain combines TRBV5-1 with TRBJ1-2; D possibly corresponds to TRBD1 (6 bases). The CDR3 spans 14 residues. Trimming shortened V by 4 bases and J by 4 bases, and 14 bases separated the two germline ends. Germline V gene lookup returns CDR1 SGHRS and CDR2 YFSETQ. In nucleotides, the CDR3 is TGCGCCAGCAGCCCGACAGGAGAGCGCTATGGCTACACCTTC. This translates into CASSPTGERYGYTF. The full variable domain, in which reference TRBV5-1 and TRBJ1-2 provide the parts outside the CDR3, is KAGVTQTPRYLIKTRGQQVTLSCSPISGHRSVSWYQQTPGQGLQFLFEYFSETQRNKGNFPGRFSGRQFSNSRSEMNVSTLELGDSALYLCASSPTGERYGYTFGSGTRLTVV.

The chain employs TRBV11-3 and TRBJ2-7, with D possibly being TRBD1 or TRBD2 (5 bases each). With 0 bases removed from V and 2 bases from J, the gap between germline ends came to 11 bases. The CDR3 is 15 residues long. Per the germline V gene, CDR1 is SGHNT and CDR2 is YENEEA. CDR3 loop: CASSLEDGATYEQYF. CDR3 nucleotide sequence: TGTGCCAGCAGCTTAGAGGACGGGGCCACCTACGAGCAGTACTTC.

The chain links TRBV10-3 to TRBJ1-5; 7 bases agree with TRBD1. The CDR3 runs to 14 residues. Germline V gene lookup returns CDR1 ENHRY and CDR2 SYGVKD. Trimming removed 3 bases from V and 5 bases from J; junction bases left unmatched: 4. The CDR3: CAISENRGDQPQHF. Written as DNA, the CDR3 is TGTGCCATCAGTGAAAACAGGGGAGATCAGCCCCAGCATTTT.

The chain employs TRBV6-5 and TRBJ1-1, with D uncertain. The V end was cut by 6 bases, the J end by 2 bases, with 10 bases between. Germline lookup yields CDR1 MNHEY and CDR2 SVGAGI. This CDR3 comprises 13 residues. CDR3 amino acids: CASRVRANTEAFF. Here the CDR3 DNA reads TGTGCCAGCAGAGTTCGGGCTAACACTGAAGCTTTCTTT.

J is TRBJ1-3 and V is TRBV29-1; D is possibly TRBD1 (6 bases). The length of the CDR3 is 12 residues. The V gene's germline CDR1 is SQVTM and CDR2 ANQGSEA. V was trimmed by 6 bases and J by 4 bases, leaving 10 bases between them. The CDR3 nucleotides read TGCAGCGTCCAGGGGACGGGAAACACCATATATTTT. Translated, it gives CSVQGTGNTIYF.